The 14 T cell receptor beta chains listed next were all sequenced from one sample in a study of blood T cell repertoires in COVID-19. The repertoire was sequenced with immunoSEQ multiplex PCR; TCRdb's copy has only in-frame clones and lacks some. The table lists fewer than 100,000 clones, around 75% of them singletons. The specimen was peripheral blood. The receptor source for this set is a man in his 70s with acute or convalescent COVID-19.

V gene TRBV5-4 combines with J gene TRBJ1-2; 8 nucleotides line up with TRBD1. CDR3 length: 15 residues. From germline, CDR1 is SGHNT and CDR2 YYREEE (reference sequence). V was pared by 4 bases and J by 4 bases, with 9 bases of the junction left unmatched. The chain's CDR3 is CASSATQGAGYGYTF. CDR3 in DNA: TGTGCCAGCAGCGCCACTCAGGGGGCCGGCTATGGCTACACCTTC.

CDR3 bases: TGTGCCGGACGAGCGGCGGGAGCCTACGAGCAGTACTTC. Encoded protein: CAGRAAGAYEQYF. This chain connects TRBV7-9 to TRBJ2-7; 7 nucleotides match TRBD2. This CDR3 region has 13 residues. Germline-derived CDR1 and CDR2 are SEHNR and FQNEAQ (reference sequence). V gave up 11 bases and J gave up 2 bases; unmatched junction bases: 9.

This chain joins TRBV24-1 and TRBJ2-1; TRBD2 is a possible D gene (6 bases). The CDR3 extends over 14 amino acids. V was cut by 6 bases and J by 4 bases, with 12 bases left in between. Germline CDR1 and CDR2: KGHDR and SFDVKD. CDR3 protein: CATSPAGSYNEQFF. The DNA of the CDR3 is TGTGCCACCAGTCCTGCGGGATCGTACAATGAGCAGTTCTTC.

This clone was observed a handful of times. This chain uses TRBV19 with TRBJ1-5; tentative D call: TRBD1 (5 bases). V was trimmed by 7 bases and J by 0 bases, leaving 28 bases between them. Per germline, CDR1 LNHDA and CDR2 SQIVND (reference sequence). The CDR3 is made up of 20 amino acids. The CDR3 DNA is TGTGCCAGTACCCGCCGCGGGGGACCGCGAACCCTGTATAGCAATCAGCCCCAGCATTTT. Its protein is CASTRRGGPRTLYSNQPQHF.

The chain carries TRBV19 and TRBJ1-5; the D gene is possibly TRBD1 (5 bases). The germline V gene has CDR1 LNHDA and CDR2 SQIVND (reference sequence). The CDR3 length is 17 residues. Trimming left V 2 bases short and J 1 base short, with 15 bases between. CDR3 sequence (DNA): TGTGCCAGTAGTATATTCTCAAGGGCAGGGAGCAATCAGCCCCAGCATTTT. Translating gives CASSIFSRAGSNQPQHF. Looking up the rest from reference TRBV19 and TRBJ1-5 gives the full variable domain: DGGITQSPKYLFRKEGQNVTLSCEQNLNHDAMYWYRQDPGQGLRLIYYSQIVNDFQKGDIAEGYSVSREKKESFPLTVTSAQKNPTAFYLCASSIFSRAGSNQPQHFGDGTRLSIL.

This rearrangement joins TRBV7-8 to TRBJ2-5, with D possibly TRBD1 on 6 matching bases. Germline CDR1 SGHVS, CDR2 FQNEAQ. Trimming stripped 5 bases from V and 5 bases from J, with 15 bases between. The CDR3 covers 14 residues. The CDR3, as DNA: TGTGCCAGCAGCACCCTCAGGGGAAGTGAGACCCAGTACTTC. Protein product: CASSTLRGSETQYF.

The V gene is TRBV9, the J gene TRBJ1-2, with TRBD1 matching over 8 bases. Germline CDR1 is SGDLS and CDR2 is YYNGEE. The CDR3 consists of 15 residues. Trimming cost V 4 bases and J 3 bases; bases outside gene matches: 8. The CDR3 region is CASSTRQGPDYGYTF. CDR3 coding DNA: TGTGCCAGCAGCACGCGACAGGGGCCCGACTATGGCTACACCTTC.

The V gene is TRBV5-1, the J gene TRBJ1-2; a weak D match, TRBD1 (6 bases). CDR1 SGHRS and CDR2 YFSETQ come from the germline V gene. V was clipped by 0 bases and J by 3 bases, with 6 bases between them. The CDR3 consists of 13 residues. In nucleotides, the CDR3 is TGCGCCAGCAGCTTGGACAGGGACTATGGCTACACCTTC. Its protein is CASSLDRDYGYTF.

The genes are TRBV28 and TRBJ1-6, with D possibly matching TRBD1 (6 bases). Germline assignment: CDR1 MDHEN and CDR2 SYDVKM. With 6 bases removed from V and 15 bases from J, the gap between germline ends came to 21 bases. CDR3 length: 14 residues. The CDR3 loop is CASSQTGKQGVLHF. As DNA, the CDR3 is TGTGCCAGCAGCCAAACGGGAAAACAGGGAGTCCTCCACTTT.

The chain is built from TRBV5-6 and TRBJ1-2; D gene uncertain. V was shortened by 0 bases and J by 8 bases, with 17 bases between the two germline ends. The CDR3 consists of 15 residues. Germline V gene lookup returns CDR1 SGHDT and CDR2 YYEEEE. CDR3 DNA sequence: TGTGCCAGCAGCTTGGGGTACGGGGTTAGAGAGGGCTACACCTTC. It specifies CASSLGYGVREGYTF.

The chain combines TRBV5-1 with TRBJ2-5; TRBD2 is a possible D gene (6 bases). The V end was cut by 4 bases, the J end by 3 bases, with 16 bases between. CDR3 size: 15 residues. Germline V gene sequence: CDR1 SGHRS, CDR2 YFSETQ. In DNA, the CDR3 is TGCGCCAGCAGCCCTGACGGGGGAGAGGAAGAGACCCAGTACTTC. Amino acids: CASSPDGGEEETQYF. The full variable domain, rest sourced from reference TRBV5-1 and TRBJ2-5, is KAGVTQTPRYLIKTRGQQVTLSCSPISGHRSVSWYQQTPGQGLQFLFEYFSETQRNKGNFPGRFSGRQFSNSRSEMNVSTLELGDSALYLCASSPDGGEEETQYFGPGTRLLVL.

The chain links TRBV28 to TRBJ2-7; D ambiguous. The V gene's germline CDR1 is MDHEN and CDR2 SYDVKM. This CDR3 has 14 amino acids. The germline V and J ends were trimmed by 3 bases and 2 bases, with 11 bases remaining between them. CDR3 in amino acids: CASSFGSVTYEQYF. The CDR3 DNA is TGTGCCAGCAGTTTTGGCTCTGTAACCTACGAGCAGTACTTC.

The CDR3: CASSHGSNQPQHF. DNA of the CDR3: TGTGCCAGTAGTCACGGGAGCAATCAGCCCCAGCATTTT. V usage is TRBV19 and J usage is TRBJ1-5; D remains unclear. Trimming pared 5 bases from V and 1 base from J, leaving 6 bases between. CDR3 length: 13 amino acids. Germline lookup yields CDR1 LNHDA and CDR2 SQIVND (reference sequence).

This clone came up a few times. This sequence joins TRBV19 and TRBJ2-7; 8 bases are a match to TRBD2. Trimming at V came to 1 base and at J to 2 bases, leaving 4 bases not matched to a gene. The CDR3 sequence is 15 residues long. Germline loops: CDR1 LNHDA, CDR2 SQIVND (reference sequence). The CDR3 loop is CASSIVASGPYEQYF. The CDR3 DNA reads TGTGCCAGTAGTATAGTGGCTAGCGGGCCCTACGAGCAGTACTTC. The full variable domain, rest sourced from reference TRBV19 and TRBJ2-7, is DGGITQSPKYLFRKEGQNVTLSCEQNLNHDAMYWYRQDPGQGLRLIYYSQIVNDFQKGDIAEGYSVSREKKESFPLTVTSAQKNPTAFYLCASSIVASGPYEQYFGPGTRLTVT.